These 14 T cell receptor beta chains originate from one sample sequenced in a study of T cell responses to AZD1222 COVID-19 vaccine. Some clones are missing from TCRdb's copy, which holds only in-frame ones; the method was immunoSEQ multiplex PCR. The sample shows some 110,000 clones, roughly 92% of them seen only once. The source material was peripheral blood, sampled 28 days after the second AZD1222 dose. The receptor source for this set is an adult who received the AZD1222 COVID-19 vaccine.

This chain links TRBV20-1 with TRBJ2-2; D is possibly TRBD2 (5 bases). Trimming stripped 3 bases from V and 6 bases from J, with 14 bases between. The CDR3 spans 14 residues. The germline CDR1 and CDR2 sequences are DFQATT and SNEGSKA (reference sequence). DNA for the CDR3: TGCAGTGCTAGTTTCATCCAGAGGGCCGGGGAGCTGTTTTTT. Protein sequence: CSASFIQRAGELFF.

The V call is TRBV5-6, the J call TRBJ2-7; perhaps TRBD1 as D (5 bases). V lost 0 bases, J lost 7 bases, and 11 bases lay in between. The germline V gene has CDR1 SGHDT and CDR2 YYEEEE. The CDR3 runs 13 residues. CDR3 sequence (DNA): TGTGCCAGCAGCTTGGTGTTGGCAGGGGAGCAGTACTTC. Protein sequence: CASSLVLAGEQYF.

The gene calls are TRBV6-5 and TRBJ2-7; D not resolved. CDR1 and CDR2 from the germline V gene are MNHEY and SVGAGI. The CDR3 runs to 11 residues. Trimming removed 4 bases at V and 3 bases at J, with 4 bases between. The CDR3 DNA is TGTGCCAGCAGTTCTTACTACGAGCAGTACTTC. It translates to CASSSYYEQYF.

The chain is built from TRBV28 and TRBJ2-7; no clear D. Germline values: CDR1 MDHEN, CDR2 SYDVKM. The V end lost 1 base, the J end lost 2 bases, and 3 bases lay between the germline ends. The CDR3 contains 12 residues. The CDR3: CASSLLAYEQYF. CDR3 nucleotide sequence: TGTGCCAGCAGTTTATTAGCCTACGAGCAGTACTTC.

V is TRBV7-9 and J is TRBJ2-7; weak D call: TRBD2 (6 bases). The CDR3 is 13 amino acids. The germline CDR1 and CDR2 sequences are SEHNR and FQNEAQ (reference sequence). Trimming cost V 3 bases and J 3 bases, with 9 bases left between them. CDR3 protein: CASSLGGLYEQYF. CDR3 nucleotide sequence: TGTGCCAGCAGCTTGGGGGGTCTCTACGAGCAGTACTTC.

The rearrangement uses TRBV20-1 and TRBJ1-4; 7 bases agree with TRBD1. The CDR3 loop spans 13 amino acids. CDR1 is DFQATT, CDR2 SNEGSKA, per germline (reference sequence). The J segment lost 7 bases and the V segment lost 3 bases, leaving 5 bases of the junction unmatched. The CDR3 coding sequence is TGCAGTGCTAGTCCCAGGGGGGGTGAAAAACTGTTTTTT. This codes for CSASPRGGEKLFF.

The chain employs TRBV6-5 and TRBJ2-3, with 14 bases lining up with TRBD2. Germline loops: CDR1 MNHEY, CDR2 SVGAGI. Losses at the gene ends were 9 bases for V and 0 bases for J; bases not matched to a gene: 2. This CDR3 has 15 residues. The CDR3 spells CASGTSGSSTDTQYF. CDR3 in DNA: TGTGCCAGTGGGACTAGCGGGAGTAGCACAGATACGCAGTATTTT.

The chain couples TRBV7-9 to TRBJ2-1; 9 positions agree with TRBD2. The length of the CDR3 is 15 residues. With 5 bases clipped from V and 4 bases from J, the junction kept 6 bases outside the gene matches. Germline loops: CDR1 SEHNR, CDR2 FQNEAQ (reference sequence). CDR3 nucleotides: TGTGCCAGCAGCCCTCTAGCGGGAAAGTACAATGAGCAGTTCTTC. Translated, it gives CASSPLAGKYNEQFF.

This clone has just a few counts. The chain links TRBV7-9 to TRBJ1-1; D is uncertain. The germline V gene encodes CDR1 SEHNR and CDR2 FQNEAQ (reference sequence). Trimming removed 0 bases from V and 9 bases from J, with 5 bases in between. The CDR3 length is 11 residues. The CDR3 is CASSLALQAFF. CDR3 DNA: TGTGCCAGCAGCTTAGCTCTTCAAGCTTTCTTT.

The CDR3 here is CASSQGSAGAKNIQYF. In nucleotides, the CDR3 is TGCGCCAGCAGCCAAGGGTCGGCCGGGGCCAAAAACATTCAGTACTTC. The rearrangement links TRBV4-1 to TRBJ2-4, with unresolved D. CDR3 length equals 16 residues. The germline V gene has CDR1 MGHRA and CDR2 YSYEKL. Trimming took 1 base from V and 1 from J, leaving 11 bases between them.

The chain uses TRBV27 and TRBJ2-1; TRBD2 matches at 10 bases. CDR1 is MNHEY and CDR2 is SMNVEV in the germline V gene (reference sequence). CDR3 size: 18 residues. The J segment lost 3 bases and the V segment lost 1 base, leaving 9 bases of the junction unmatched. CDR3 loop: CASSLLASGGTGYNEQFF. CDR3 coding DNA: TGTGCCAGCAGTTTATTGGCTAGCGGGGGTACGGGCTACAATGAGCAGTTCTTC.

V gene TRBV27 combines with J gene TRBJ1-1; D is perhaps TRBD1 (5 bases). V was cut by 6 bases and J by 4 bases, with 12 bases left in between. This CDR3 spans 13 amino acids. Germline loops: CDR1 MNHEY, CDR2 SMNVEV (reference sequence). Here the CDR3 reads CASSTGIFTEAFF. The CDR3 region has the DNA TGTGCCAGCAGCACAGGAATTTTCACTGAAGCTTTCTTT.

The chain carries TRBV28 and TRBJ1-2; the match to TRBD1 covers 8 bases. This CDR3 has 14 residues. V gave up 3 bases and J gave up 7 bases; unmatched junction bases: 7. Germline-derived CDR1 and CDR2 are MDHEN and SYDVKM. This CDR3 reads CASSFGQGARGYTF. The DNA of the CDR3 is TGTGCCAGCAGTTTCGGGCAGGGGGCGCGTGGCTACACCTTC.

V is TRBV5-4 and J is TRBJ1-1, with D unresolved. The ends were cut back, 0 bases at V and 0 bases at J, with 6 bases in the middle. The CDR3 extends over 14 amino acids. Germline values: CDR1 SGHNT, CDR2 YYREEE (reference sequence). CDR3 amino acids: CASSLDGVNTEAFF. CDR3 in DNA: TGTGCCAGCAGCTTGGATGGGGTGAACACTGAAGCTTTCTTT. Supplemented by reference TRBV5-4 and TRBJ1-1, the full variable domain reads ETGVTQSPTHLIKTRGQQVTLRCSSQSGHNTVSWYQQALGQGPQFIFQYYREEENGRGNFPPRFSGLQFPNYSSELNVNALELDDSALYLCASSLDGVNTEAFFGQGTRLTVV.